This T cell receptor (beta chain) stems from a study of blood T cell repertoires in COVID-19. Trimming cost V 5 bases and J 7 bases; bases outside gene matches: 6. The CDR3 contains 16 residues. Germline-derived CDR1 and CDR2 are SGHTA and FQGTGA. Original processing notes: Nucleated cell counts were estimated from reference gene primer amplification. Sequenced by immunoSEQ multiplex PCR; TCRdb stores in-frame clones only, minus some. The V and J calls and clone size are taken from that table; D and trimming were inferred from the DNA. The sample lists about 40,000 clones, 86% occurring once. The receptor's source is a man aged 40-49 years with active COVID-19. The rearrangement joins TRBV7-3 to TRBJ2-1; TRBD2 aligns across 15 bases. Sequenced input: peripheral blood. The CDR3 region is CASSHPGTSGRNEQFF. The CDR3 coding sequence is TGTGCCAGCAGCCATCCCGGGACTAGCGGGAGGAATGAGCAGTTCTTC. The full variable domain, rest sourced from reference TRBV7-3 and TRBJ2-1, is GAGVSQTPSNKVTEKGKYVELRCDPISGHTALYWYRQSLGQGPEFLIYFQGTGAADDSGLPNDRFFAVRPEGSVSTLKIQRTERGDSAVYLCASSHPGTSGRNEQFFGPGTRLTVL.